This T cell receptor (beta chain) was found in a study of blood T cell repertoires in COVID-19. Whole-study context: Sites across the United States, Italy and Spain contributed samples from acute and convalescent COVID-19. T cells, B-cell-depleted T cells, or PBMCs supplied cDNA or gDNA.

Patients in Seattle were enrolled during active infection, then followed longitudinally. Study processing details: Reference gene primers were amplified, and this amplification served to estimate nucleated cell counts. Data came from immunoSEQ multiplex PCR; TCRdb stores just in-frame clones and leaves some out. The DNA was the basis for D and trimming; V, J and clone size are from that table. This sample has 110,000 or so clones; about 85% occur once, and the top ten carry approximately 5%. Sequencing was done on a sample of peripheral blood. The clonotype was recovered from a woman aged 60-75 years with COVID-19, enrolled during active disease.

CDR3 region: CASSQSGHDAYEQYF. CDR3 DNA: TGTGCCAGCTCACAATCCGGACATGACGCCTACGAGCAGTACTTC. V is TRBV18 and J is TRBJ2-7; tentatively, D is TRBD1 (5 bases). Trimming took off 4 bases at V and 2 bases at J, with 15 bases between the two ends. This CDR3 contains 15 residues. Germline V gene lookup returns CDR1 KGHSH and CDR2 LQKENI.